This TCR beta chain was profiled in a study of shared clonotypes between healthy human individuals. Germline-derived CDR1 and CDR2 are MNHEY and SMNVEV (reference sequence). The CDR3 totals 15 residues. V shed 2 bases and J shed 5 bases, with 12 bases lying between them. The assay was immunoSEQ multiplex PCR, and TCRdb's table has in-frame clones only and misses some. The sample includes roughly 2 million clones, 90% to 95% of them seen just once. The sequencing sample was made of naive CD4+ T cells sorted from blood. The sample's subset: CD45RA+ positively selected. The chain uses TRBV27 and TRBJ1-4; D perhaps matches TRBD1 (5 bases). This TCR came from a man between 18 and 35 years old in good health. In DNA form, the CDR3 reads TGTGCCAGCAGTTTAAGGAGGGGATGGAATGAAAAACTGTTTTTT. It specifies CASSLRRGWNEKLFF.